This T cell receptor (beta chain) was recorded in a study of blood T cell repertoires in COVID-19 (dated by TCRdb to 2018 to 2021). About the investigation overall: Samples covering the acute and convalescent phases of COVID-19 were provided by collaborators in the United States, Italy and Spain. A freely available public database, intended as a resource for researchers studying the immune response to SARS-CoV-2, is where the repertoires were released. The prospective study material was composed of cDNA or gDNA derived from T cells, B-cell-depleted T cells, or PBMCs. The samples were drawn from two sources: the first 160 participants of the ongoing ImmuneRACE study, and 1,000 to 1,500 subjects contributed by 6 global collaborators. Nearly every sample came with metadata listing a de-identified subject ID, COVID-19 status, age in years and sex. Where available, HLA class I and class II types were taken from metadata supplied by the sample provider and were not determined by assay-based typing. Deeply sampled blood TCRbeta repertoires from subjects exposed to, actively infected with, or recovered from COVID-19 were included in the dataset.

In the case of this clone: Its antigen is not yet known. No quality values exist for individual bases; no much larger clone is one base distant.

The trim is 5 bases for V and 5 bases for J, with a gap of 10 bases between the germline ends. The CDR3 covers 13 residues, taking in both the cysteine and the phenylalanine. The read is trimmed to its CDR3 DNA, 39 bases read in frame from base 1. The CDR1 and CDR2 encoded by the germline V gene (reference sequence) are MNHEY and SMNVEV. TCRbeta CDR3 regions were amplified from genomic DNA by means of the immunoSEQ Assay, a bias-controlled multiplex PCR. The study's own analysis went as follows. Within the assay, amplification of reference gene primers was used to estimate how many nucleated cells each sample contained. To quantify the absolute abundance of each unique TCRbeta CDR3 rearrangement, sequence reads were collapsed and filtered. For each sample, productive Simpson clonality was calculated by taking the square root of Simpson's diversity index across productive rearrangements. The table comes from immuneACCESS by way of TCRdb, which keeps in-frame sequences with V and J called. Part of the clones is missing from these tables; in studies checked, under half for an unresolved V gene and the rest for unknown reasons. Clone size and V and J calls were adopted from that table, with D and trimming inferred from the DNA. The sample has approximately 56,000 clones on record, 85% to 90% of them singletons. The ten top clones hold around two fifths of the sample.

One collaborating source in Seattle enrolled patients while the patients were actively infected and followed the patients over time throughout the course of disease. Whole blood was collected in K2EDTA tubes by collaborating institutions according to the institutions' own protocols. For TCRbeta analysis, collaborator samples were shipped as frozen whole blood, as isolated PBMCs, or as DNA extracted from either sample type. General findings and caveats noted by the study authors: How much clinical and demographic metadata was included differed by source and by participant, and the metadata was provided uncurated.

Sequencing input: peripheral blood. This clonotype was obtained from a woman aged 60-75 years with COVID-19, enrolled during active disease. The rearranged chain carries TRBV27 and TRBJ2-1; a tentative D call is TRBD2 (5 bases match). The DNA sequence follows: TGTGCCAGCAGTAGGGAGACTCACAATGAGCAGTTCTTC. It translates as CASSRETHNEQFF.